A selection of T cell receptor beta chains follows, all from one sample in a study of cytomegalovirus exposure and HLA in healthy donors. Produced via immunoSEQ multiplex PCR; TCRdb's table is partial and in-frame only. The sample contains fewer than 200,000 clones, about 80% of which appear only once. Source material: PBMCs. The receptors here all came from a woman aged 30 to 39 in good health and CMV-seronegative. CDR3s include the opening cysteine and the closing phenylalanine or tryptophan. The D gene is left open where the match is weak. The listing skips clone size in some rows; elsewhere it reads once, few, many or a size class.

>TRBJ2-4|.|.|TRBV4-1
CASSQVILAKNIQYF
TGCGCCAGCAGCCAAGTAATACTAGCCAAAAACATTCAGTACTTC
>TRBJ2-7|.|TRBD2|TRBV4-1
CASSHFLAGRSYEQYF
TGCGCCAGCAGCCACTTTTTAGCGGGCCGCTCCTACGAGCAGTACTTC
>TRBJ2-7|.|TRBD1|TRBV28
CASSLFGQEYYEQYF
TGTGCCAGCAGTTTGTTCGGACAGGAGTACTACGAGCAGTACTTC
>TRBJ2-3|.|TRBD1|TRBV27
CASSLDRPMGTDTQYF
TGTGCCAGCAGTTTGGACAGGCCTATGGGGACAGATACGCAGTATTTT
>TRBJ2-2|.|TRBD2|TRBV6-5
CASNTGTSDTGELFF
TGTGCCAGCAATACCGGGACTAGCGACACCGGGGAGCTGTTTTTT
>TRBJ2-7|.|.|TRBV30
CAWSVPEGTYEQYF
TGTGCCTGGAGTGTACCGGAGGGGACCTACGAGCAGTACTTC
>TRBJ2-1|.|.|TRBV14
CASSARDTGQFF
TGTGCCAGCAGCGCCCGGGACACGGGGCAGTTCTTC
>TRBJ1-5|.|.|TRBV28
CASSLQGNQPQHF
TGTGCCAGCAGCCTACAGGGTAATCAGCCCCAGCATTTT
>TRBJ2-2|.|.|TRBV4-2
CASSQDSTVAGELFF
TGTGCCAGCAGCCAAGACTCAACAGTAGCCGGGGAGCTGTTTTTT
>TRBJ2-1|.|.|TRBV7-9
CASSLAADYNEQFF
TGTGCCAGCAGCTTAGCTGCGGATTACAATGAGCAGTTCTTC
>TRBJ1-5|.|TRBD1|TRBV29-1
CSVGRQGDQPQHF
TGCAGCGTTGGACGACAGGGGGATCAGCCCCAGCATTTT
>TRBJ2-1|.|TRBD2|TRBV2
CASTKRSSGYNEQFF
TGTGCCAGCACCAAACGTTCTAGCGGATACAATGAGCAGTTCTTC
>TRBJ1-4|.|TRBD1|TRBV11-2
CASSTQTGEGEKLFF
TGTGCCAGCAGCACACAGACAGGGGAGGGCGAAAAACTGTTTTTT
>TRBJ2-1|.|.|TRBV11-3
CASSLGVGGSYNEQFF
TGTGCCAGCAGCTTAGGGGTCGGCGGCTCCTACAATGAGCAGTTCTTC
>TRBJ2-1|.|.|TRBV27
CASSPPGGNEQFF
TGTGCCAGCAGTCCACCTGGGGGGAATGAGCAGTTCTTC
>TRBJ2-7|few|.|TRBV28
CASSPTGEVSYEQYF
TGTGCCAGCAGCCCGACGGGAGAGGTCTCCTACGAGCAGTACTTC
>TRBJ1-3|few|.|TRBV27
CASASGRGSFSGNTIYF
TGTGCCAGCGCCTCCGGAAGGGGGAGCTTCTCTGGAAACACCATATATTTT
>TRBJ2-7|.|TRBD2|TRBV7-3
CASSLTSGLSYEQYF
TGTGCCAGCAGCTTAACTAGCGGGCTTTCCTACGAGCAGTACTTC
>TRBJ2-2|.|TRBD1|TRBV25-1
CASSGGQGRTGELFF
TGTGCCAGCAGTGGAGGACAGGGGCGCACCGGGGAGCTGTTTTTT
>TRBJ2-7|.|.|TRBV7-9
CASSLGGGSYEQYF
TGTGCCAGCAGCTTAGGAGGAGGCTCCTACGAGCAGTACTTC
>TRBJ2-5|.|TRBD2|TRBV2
CASGKRGANQETQYF
TGTGCCAGCGGGAAGCGGGGGGCCAACCAAGAGACCCAGTACTTC
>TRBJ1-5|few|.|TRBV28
CASRVGSQNQPQHF
TGTGCCAGCAGAGTCGGGAGTCAGAATCAGCCCCAGCATTTT
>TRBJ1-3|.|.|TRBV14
CASSQDTLTENGNTIYF
TGTGCCAGCAGCCAGGATACCCTGACGGAGAATGGAAACACCATATATTTT